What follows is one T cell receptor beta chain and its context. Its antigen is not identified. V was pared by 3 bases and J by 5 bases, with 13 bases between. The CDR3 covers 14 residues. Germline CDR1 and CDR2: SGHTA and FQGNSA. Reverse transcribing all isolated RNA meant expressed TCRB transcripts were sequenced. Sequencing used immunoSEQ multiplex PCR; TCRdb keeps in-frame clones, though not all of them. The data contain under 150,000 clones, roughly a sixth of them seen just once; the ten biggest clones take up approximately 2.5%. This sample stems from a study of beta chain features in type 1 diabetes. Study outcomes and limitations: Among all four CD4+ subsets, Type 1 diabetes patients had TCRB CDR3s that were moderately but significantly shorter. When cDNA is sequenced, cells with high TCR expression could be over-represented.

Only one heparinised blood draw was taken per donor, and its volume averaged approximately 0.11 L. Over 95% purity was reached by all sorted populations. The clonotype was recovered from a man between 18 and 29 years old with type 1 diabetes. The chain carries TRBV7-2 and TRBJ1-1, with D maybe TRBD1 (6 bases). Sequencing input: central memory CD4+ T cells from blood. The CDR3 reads CASSFQGRGTEAFF. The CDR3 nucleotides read TGTGCCAGCAGCTTCCAGGGGAGGGGGACTGAAGCTTTCTTT.